These 27 T cell receptor beta chains were sequenced from one sample in a study of human T cells and chemical hapten exposure. MiXCR, run by TCRdb on the RACE reads, gives a single entry per CDR3 protein. This sample carries more than 300,000 distinct CDR3 sequences, around 5.5% of them seen once, and the ten largest clones take about 7.7%. This sample's time point: pre-sensitization, week 0. Documented treatment: therapeutic diphenylcyclopropenone sensitization with weekly scalp DPC. Sequenced here: whole blood, sampled in connection with sensitization to the hapten diphenylcyclopropenone (DPC). The receptors originated from a woman younger than 35 with alopecia areata. Some clones in this sample may be carry-over from other donors' samples.

In its sample, this clonotype was seen many times. The chain's CDR3 is CASSPIDFRNYGYTF. In DNA, the CDR3 is TGTGCCAGCAGCCCCATTGACTTTAGAAACTATGGCTACACCTTC. This rearrangement joins TRBV12-3 or TRBV12-4 to TRBJ1-2; no clear D. The V gene lost 6 bases and the J gene lost 2 bases, with 16 bases spanning the gap. The CDR3 is 15 amino acids.

This clonotype was observed many times. The rearrangement links TRBV11-2 to TRBJ1-1; 10 bases map to TRBD1. From germline, CDR1 is SGHAT and CDR2 FQNNGV. The length of the CDR3 is 15 residues. V lost 4 bases, J lost 5 bases, and 7 bases stayed unmatched. CDR3 region: CASSSPGTGDTEAFF. CDR3 nucleotides: TGTGCCAGCAGCTCCCCCGGGACAGGGGATACTGAAGCTTTCTTT.

The chain links TRBV7-9 to TRBJ2-1; D may be TRBD2 (5 bases). Between the trimmed V and J ends, which lost 5 bases and 2 bases, there was a span of 13 bases. CDR1 and CDR2 from the germline V gene are SEHNR and FQNEAQ (reference sequence). The CDR3 extends over 15 amino acids. CDR3 coding DNA: TGTGCCAGCAGCCCCCTCTTGGGAGCCTACAATGAGCAGTTCTTC. This gives the protein CASSPLLGAYNEQFF.

This clonotype was observed a handful of times. The rearrangement links TRBV20-1 to TRBJ2-3; 10 bases fit TRBD2. The CDR3 has 16 residues. Trimming took 6 bases from V and 6 from J; bases not matched to a gene: 15. CDR1 is DFQATT and CDR2 is SNEGSKA in the germline V gene (reference sequence). CDR3 nucleotides: TGCAGTGCCCCCCGGAGCGGGGGGGCAGTGGTGGATACGCAGTATTTT. It codes for CSAPRSGGAVVDTQYF.

This clonotype was seen a handful of times. The rearrangement uses TRBV2 and TRBJ1-2; D unresolved. The CDR3 spans 16 residues. Germline CDR1 and CDR2: SNHLY and FYNNEI. Trimming removed 3 bases from V and 1 base from J, with 15 bases in between. The CDR3 protein is CASSEPQTRFNYGYTF. The CDR3 coding sequence is TGTGCCAGCAGTGAGCCGCAGACGCGATTTAACTATGGCTACACCTTC.

The sample holds many counts of this clonotype. CDR3 in DNA: TGTGCCAGCAGCCCGGGACTAAACCGCTACGAGCAGTACTTC. It encodes CASSPGLNRYEQYF. The gene calls are TRBV27 and TRBJ2-7; the match to TRBD2 covers 7 bases. The CDR3 has 14 amino acids. Germline CDR1 is MNHEY and CDR2 is SMNVEV (reference sequence). The V gene end was trimmed by 6 bases and the J gene end by 3 bases; junction bases not matched to a gene: 8.

J is TRBJ2-7 and V is TRBV9; 10 nucleotides line up with TRBD1. The CDR3 runs 16 residues. V was clipped by 3 bases and J by 5 bases; unmatched bases: 11. The germline gives CDR1 SGDLS, CDR2 YYNGEE. In DNA form, the CDR3 reads TGTGCCAGCAGCGCCATGACAGGGGGCGGGTGGAACGAGCAGTACTTC. This translates into CASSAMTGGGWNEQYF.

This clonotype was seen ten or more times. This chain uses TRBV5-6 with TRBJ2-7, with D unresolved. The V end was cut by 2 bases, the J end by 1 base, with 19 bases between. The germline V gene has CDR1 SGHDT and CDR2 YYEEEE. This CDR3 is 17 amino acids long. The CDR3 coding sequence is TGTGCCAGCAGCTTTATGGATAACGGCCGGCAATCCTACGAGCAGTACTTC. Translation gives CASSFMDNGRQSYEQYF.

This clonotype was seen a single time. A much larger clone lies one base from this, so it may be a read error. The gene calls are TRBV28 and TRBJ2-5; D is perhaps TRBD1 (5 bases). Deletions cut 2 bases from V and 1 base from J, with 8 bases between. The CDR3 contains 14 residues. Germline CDR1 MDHEN, CDR2 SYDVKM. CDR3 protein: CASSLARVQETQYF. For the CDR3, the DNA is TGTGCCAGCAGTTTAGCCAGGGTCCAAGAGACCCAGTACTTC. Variable domain in full (rest from reference TRBV28 and TRBJ2-5): DVKVTQSSRYLVKRTGEKVFLECVQDMDHENMFWYRQDPGLGLRLIYFSYDVKMKEKGDIPEGYSVSREKKERFSLILESASTNQTSMYLCASSLARVQETQYFGPGTRLLVL.

This clonotype came up many times. The chain links TRBV7-2 to TRBJ2-1; TRBD2 is a possible D gene (5 bases). The CDR3 extends over 14 amino acids. Germline lookup yields CDR1 SGHTA and CDR2 FQGNSA. V was pared by 4 bases and J by 4 bases, with 11 bases between. The CDR3 is CASSSPGSYNEQFF. The CDR3 DNA sequence: TGTGCCAGCAGCTCGCCGGGATCTTACAATGAGCAGTTCTTC.

Ten or more counts support this clonotype. CDR3 sequence (DNA): TGTGCCAGCAGTTACTTGGGACAGACCTACGAGCAGTACTTC. This sequence encodes CASSYLGQTYEQYF. J is TRBJ2-7 and V is TRBV6-2 or TRBV6-3, with TRBD1 identical over 7 bases. From germline, CDR1 is MNHEY and CDR2 SVGEGT. Trimming removed 1 base from V and 2 bases from J; junction bases left unmatched: 2. The CDR3 covers 14 residues.

This clonotype was seen repeatedly, ten times or more. V usage is TRBV29-1 and J usage is TRBJ2-7; 10 nucleotides match TRBD1. Germline V gene lookup returns CDR1 SQVTM and CDR2 ANQGSEA. CDR3 length equals 11 residues. The trim removed 6 bases at V and 6 bases at J, leaving 2 bases unmatched. The chain's CDR3 is CSVRQGAEQYF. CDR3 in DNA: TGCAGCGTCAGACAGGGGGCCGAGCAGTACTTC.

The sample holds many counts of this clonotype. V usage is TRBV2 and J usage is TRBJ1-1; D gene uncertain. Germline CDR1 reads SNHLY; CDR2 reads FYNNEI. V was shortened by 7 bases and J by 6 bases, with 15 bases between the two germline ends. The CDR3 has 13 amino acids. This CDR3 is CASTELLGPEAFF. DNA of the CDR3: TGTGCCAGCACAGAACTTTTAGGCCCTGAAGCTTTCTTT. The full variable domain, rest sourced from reference TRBV2 and TRBJ1-1, is EPEVTQTPSHQVTQMGQEVILRCVPISNHLYFYWYRQILGQKVEFLVSFYNNEISEKSEIFDDQFSVERPDGSNFTLKIRSTKLEDSAMYFCASTELLGPEAFFGQGTRLTVV.

The chain is built from TRBV14 and TRBJ2-3; D is tentatively TRBD1 or TRBD2 (5 bases each). The CDR3 contains 17 residues. V lost 4 bases and J lost 2, with 19 bases in between. The germline gives CDR1 SGHDN, CDR2 FVKESK. The CDR3 spells CASSPTGTARFTDTQYF. The CDR3 region has the DNA TGTGCCAGCAGCCCGACTGGGACCGCCCGCTTCACAGATACGCAGTATTTT.

Comment on this clonotype: A single base separates this from a much larger clone, so it may be a read error. The chain carries TRBV3-1 and TRBJ2-5; no clear D gene. Germline V gene data show CDR1 as LGHDT and CDR2 as YNNKEL (reference sequence). The CDR3 covers 14 residues. As DNA, the CDR3 is TGTGCCAGCAGCCAACCTTCGAACCAAAAGACCCAGTACTTC. Protein product: CASSQPSNQKTQYF.

This clonotype was counted at least ten times. The genes are TRBV3-1 and TRBJ2-5, with TRBD2 as a possible D gene (5 bases). The CDR3 loop spans 16 amino acids. Germline V lookup: CDR1 LGHDT, CDR2 YNNKEL (reference sequence). V lost 0 bases and J 4 bases, leaving 15 bases between the germline ends. The CDR3 loop is CASSQDAVGVGETQYF. The CDR3 region has the DNA TGTGCCAGCAGCCAAGATGCGGTCGGGGTAGGAGAGACCCAGTACTTC.

Ten or more counts support this clonotype. The V gene is TRBV7-2, the J gene TRBJ2-1; 8 nucleotides match TRBD1. The ends lost 4 bases at V and 7 bases at J; junction bases unmatched: 6. The CDR3 runs to 14 residues. The V gene's germline CDR1 is SGHTA and CDR2 FQGNSA. Here the CDR3 DNA reads TGTGCCAGCAGCTCTGGACAGGGTCCAAATGAGCAGTTCTTC. Translation: CASSSGQGPNEQFF.

This clonotype was seen repeatedly, ten times or more. The CDR3 DNA is TGCGCCAGCAGCAATAGCGGGGGTTCGCCAGATACGCAGTATTTT. It yields the protein CASSNSGGSPDTQYF. This chain links TRBV5-1 with TRBJ2-3; 9 bases agree with TRBD2. This CDR3 comprises 15 residues. In germline, CDR1 is SGHRS, CDR2 YFSETQ. The junction had 7 bases not matched to a gene; V was cut back by 4 bases and J by 4 bases.

J is TRBJ1-4 and V is TRBV4-2; D is unclear. The CDR3 has 16 residues. Trimming shortened V by 0 bases and J by 14 bases, and 22 bases separated the two germline ends. Germline CDR1 and CDR2: LGHNA and YNFKEQ. The CDR3 region has the DNA TGTGCCAGCAGCCAAGATGGCGCGGGAGGATCATATAATCTGTTTTTT. Protein product: CASSQDGAGGSYNLFF.

This clonotype was detected many times. V usage is TRBV7-2 and J usage is TRBJ2-3; TRBD2 matches 8 bases. Germline V gene data show CDR1 as SGHTA and CDR2 as FQGNSA. The ends lost 3 bases at V and 1 base at J; junction bases unmatched: 0. The CDR3 has 14 amino acids. The CDR3 nucleotides are TGTGCCAGCAGCTTTAGCGGGGGCACAGATACGCAGTATTTT. This gives the protein CASSFSGGTDTQYF.

This chain connects TRBV11-2 to TRBJ2-7, with 9 bases aligning to TRBD1. V lost 11 bases to trimming and J lost 0 bases; unmatched junction nucleotides: 11. Germline-derived CDR1 and CDR2 are SGHAT and FQNNGV. The CDR3 covers 15 residues. The CDR3 spells CASVGDRESSYEQYF. In DNA form, the CDR3 reads TGTGCCTCAGTGGGGGACAGGGAGAGCTCCTACGAGCAGTACTTC.

This clonotype showed up many times. J is TRBJ2-6 and V is TRBV6-5; tentatively, D is TRBD1 or TRBD2 (5 bases each). CDR1 and CDR2 (germline): MNHEY, SVGAGI. The V end lost 8 bases, the J end lost 3 bases, and 8 bases lay between the germline ends. The CDR3 spans 13 residues. The CDR3 here is CASGAGGANVLTF. The DNA for the CDR3 is TGTGCCAGCGGGGCGGGTGGGGCCAACGTCCTGACTTTC.

This clonotype showed up many times. The chain joins TRBV7-2 to TRBJ2-1; TRBD1 is a possible D gene (6 bases). This CDR3 region has 14 residues. V dropped 1 base and J dropped 7 bases, with 11 bases sitting between them. Germline CDR1 reads SGHTA; CDR2 reads FQGNSA. The CDR3 nucleotides are TGTGCCAGCAGCTTAGACAGGGAGAGGAATGAGCAGTTCTTC. Translation: CASSLDRERNEQFF.

The V gene is TRBV3-1, the J gene TRBJ1-1, with 9 bases matching TRBD1. CDR3 length: 14 amino acids. In germline, CDR1 is LGHDT, CDR2 YNNKEL (reference sequence). V lost 2 bases to trimming and J lost 5 bases; unmatched junction nucleotides: 3. CDR3 sequence (DNA): TGTGCCAGCAGCCAAAGGACAGGGGTGACTGAAGCTTTCTTT. This sequence encodes CASSQRTGVTEAFF. The whole variable domain, filled in from reference TRBV3-1 and TRBJ1-1, reads DTAVSQTPKYLVTQMGNDKSIKCEQNLGHDTMYWYKQDSKKFLKIMFSYNNKELIINETVPNRFSPKSPDKAHLNLHINSLELGDSAVYFCASSQRTGVTEAFFGQGTRLTVV.

This clonotype was detected ten times or more. The chain is built from TRBV10-3 and TRBJ1-2; a weak D match, TRBD1 (6 bases). Trimming removed 10 bases from V and 5 bases from J, with 14 bases in between. The CDR3 runs to 12 residues. Germline CDR1 reads ENHRY; CDR2 reads SYGVKD. The CDR3 region has the DNA TGTGCCACCCAGGAAGGGGGATATGGCTACACCTTC. Its protein product is CATQEGGYGYTF.

This clonotype was recorded many times. The CDR3 spells CASRPPEGANSPLHF. The CDR3 nucleotides read TGTGCCAGCAGGCCCCCAGAGGGGGCTAATTCACCCCTCCACTTT. The chain has TRBV6-5 and TRBJ1-6; 7 nucleotides agree with TRBD1. Germline CDR1 MNHEY, CDR2 SVGAGI. CDR3 length: 15 residues. Losses at the gene ends were 6 bases for V and 6 bases for J; bases not matched to a gene: 8.

This clonotype was seen ten or more times. This rearrangement joins TRBV11-2 to TRBJ2-1, with D tentatively TRBD2 (6 bases). The CDR3 is 20 residues long. CDR1 is SGHAT, CDR2 FQNNGV, per germline. V lost 5 bases and J lost 3, with 29 bases in between. The CDR3 nucleotides read TGTGCCAGCAGCCTACGCGGGGACCCGACGACTGAAACTCTCTACAATGAGCAGTTCTTC. This sequence encodes CASSLRGDPTTETLYNEQFF.